The next 16 T cell receptor beta chains were all read from a single sample in a study of T cells in Graves' hyperthyroidism and ophthalmopathy. TCR beta CDR3 regions were amplified from RNA. When the TCR CDR3 underwent first-round RT-PCR, the HTBI primer set was used. MiXCR was run by TCRdb on the multiplex PCR reads, yielding one entry per CDR3 protein. The sample has 300,000 to 400,000 distinct CDR3 sequences; less than 20% are singletons. The material sequenced was blood. The source is a man in his late teens or twenties with Graves' ophthalmopathy.

The rearrangement joins TRBV19 to TRBJ2-4; 11 positions agree with TRBD2. The V segment lost 3 bases and the J segment 8 bases; nucleotides outside the gene matches: 9. Germline-derived CDR1 and CDR2 are LNHDA and SQIVND (reference sequence). This CDR3 spans 16 amino acids. CDR3 amino acids: CASSMSLAGGFHIQYF. The DNA of the CDR3 is TGTGCCAGTAGTATGTCCCTAGCGGGGGGCTTTCACATTCAGTACTTC.

The chain joins TRBV20-1 to TRBJ2-3, with 9 bases aligning to TRBD2. The CDR3 contains 14 residues. Trimming took 2 bases from V and 2 from J; bases not matched to a gene: 2. CDR1 is DFQATT and CDR2 is SNEGSKA in the germline V gene (reference sequence). CDR3 sequence: CSARSGGYTDTQYF. For the CDR3, the DNA is TGCAGTGCTAGAAGCGGGGGGTACACAGATACGCAGTATTTT.

The J gene is TRBJ1-2, the V gene TRBV15; D is ambiguous. Germline values: CDR1 LNHNV, CDR2 YYDKDF (reference sequence). V lost 0 bases, J lost 0 bases, and 14 bases lay in between. The CDR3 sequence is 17 residues long. CDR3 nucleotides: TGTGCCACCAGCAGAGATGACGTGGGTGGAGCTAACTATGGCTACACCTTC. This codes for CATSRDDVGGANYGYTF.

The V call is TRBV10-2, the J call TRBJ2-5; 12 bases line up with TRBD2. This CDR3 region has 15 residues. V was clipped by 6 bases and J by 4 bases; unmatched bases: 6. CDR1 and CDR2 (germline): WSHSY, SAAADI. Written as DNA, the CDR3 is TGCGCCAGCAGAAGACTAGCGGGGGTAGCAGAGACCCAGTACTTC. Its protein product is CASRRLAGVAETQYF.

This chain connects TRBV6-1 to TRBJ2-5, with TRBD1 matching 11 bases. V was pared by 5 bases and J by 0 bases, with 2 bases of the junction left unmatched. The CDR3 runs to 15 residues. The germline V gene has CDR1 MNHNS and CDR2 SASEGT. The CDR3 DNA sequence: TGTGCCAGCAGTAGGACAGGGGGCGACCAAGAGACCCAGTACTTC. Amino acids: CASSRTGGDQETQYF.

A word on this clonotype: A much larger clonotype is one base distant, so this may be a read error. The chain joins TRBV2 to TRBJ1-1, with TRBD1 matching over 8 bases. Germline V gene data show CDR1 as SNHLY and CDR2 as FYNNEI. The CDR3 is made up of 11 amino acids. The CDR3 bases are TGTGCCAGCAGGGGACAGGTTGAAGCTCTCTTT. Its translation: CASRGQVEALF.

V and J are TRBV4-2 and TRBJ1-6; the D is unclear. Trimming took off 0 bases at V and 8 bases at J, with 8 bases between the two ends. This CDR3 region has 14 residues. Per the germline V gene, CDR1 is LGHNA and CDR2 is YNFKEQ. The CDR3 here is CASSQDGRDSPLHF. Here the CDR3 DNA reads TGTGCCAGCAGCCAAGATGGTCGAGATTCACCCCTCCACTTT.

This clonotype appeared many times. V and J are TRBV5-1 and TRBJ2-3, with 8 positions matching TRBD2. This CDR3 has 15 amino acids. Trimming cost V 4 bases and J 2 bases; bases outside gene matches: 6. Germline CDR1 SGHRS, CDR2 YFSETQ. The CDR3 bases are TGCGCCAGCAGCCAAAGCGGGGGACCCACAGATACGCAGTATTTT. Its translation: CASSQSGGPTDTQYF.

The V gene is TRBV19, the J gene TRBJ2-2; TRBD1 matches 7 bases. J lost 13 bases, V lost 9 bases, and 8 bases had no gene match. The CDR3 runs 11 residues. Germline CDR1 reads LNHDA; CDR2 reads SQIVND (reference sequence). The CDR3 region is CASLGGVRLFF. CDR3 nucleotides: TGTGCCAGCCTAGGGGGCGTTCGGCTGTTTTTT.

This clonotype has a count of ten or more. The chain carries TRBV11-2 and TRBJ1-2; 8 bases map to TRBD1. Trimming removed 3 bases from V and 4 bases from J; junction bases left unmatched: 19. Germline V gene sequence: CDR1 SGHAT, CDR2 FQNNGV. CDR3 length: 19 amino acids. DNA of the CDR3: TGTGCCAGCAGCTTTCCCAGGGGGCCTGGGAAACGTTTCGGCTATGGCTACACCTTC. The encoded protein is CASSFPRGPGKRFGYGYTF.

This clonotype was observed a few times. The J gene is TRBJ2-5, the V gene TRBV6-6, with 8 bases aligning to TRBD2. The CDR3 has 14 residues. V lost 2 bases and J lost 8; bases outside the gene matches: 7. The germline V gene encodes CDR1 MNHNY and CDR2 SVGAGI (reference sequence). The CDR3 loop reads CASSYPGTRGTQYF. CDR3 DNA: TGTGCCAGCAGTTACCCCGGGACTAGAGGCACCCAGTACTTC.

This clonotype has ten or more counts. The rearrangement links TRBV12-3 or TRBV12-4 to TRBJ2-2; possible D gene TRBD2, 7 bases. The CDR3 loop spans 16 amino acids. Trimming removed 8 bases from V and 0 bases from J, with 16 bases in between. This chain's CDR3 is CASSHRAGANTGELFF. CDR3 coding DNA: TGTGCCAGCTCCCACAGGGCGGGGGCGAACACCGGGGAGCTGTTTTTT.

The gene calls are TRBV7-9 and TRBJ1-4; a possible D gene is TRBD1 (5 bases). CDR1 SEHNR and CDR2 FQNEAQ come from the germline V gene (reference sequence). This CDR3 region has 16 residues. Trimming cost V 5 bases and J 0 bases, with 13 bases left between them. In DNA, the CDR3 is TGTGCCAGCAGCCACCGGGACGGGGCAACTAATGAAAAACTGTTTTTT. Translating it yields CASSHRDGATNEKLFF.

This clonotype was detected a few times. This chain connects TRBV5-4 to TRBJ2-2; D is possibly TRBD1 (5 bases). Germline V lookup: CDR1 SGHNT, CDR2 YYREEE (reference sequence). The CDR3 is made up of 14 amino acids. V lost 0 bases and J lost 6, with 9 bases in between. Here the CDR3 DNA reads TGTGCCAGCAGCTTGGCCAGGGCTGCCGGGGAGCTGTTTTTT. Translation: CASSLARAAGELFF.

J is TRBJ2-2 and V is TRBV6-1; TRBD1 matches 12 bases. Trimming took 5 bases from V and 7 from J; bases not matched to a gene: 8. The CDR3 spans 16 residues. Germline V gene data show CDR1 as MNHNS and CDR2 as SASEGT. CDR3 sequence: CASSTTGTGGVGELFF. Here the CDR3 DNA reads TGTGCCAGCAGTACAACCGGGACAGGGGGCGTCGGGGAGCTGTTTTTT.

The sample holds many counts of this clonotype. The gene calls are TRBV20-1 and TRBJ2-2; no firm D call. Germline V gene data show CDR1 as DFQATT and CDR2 as SNEGSKA (reference sequence). Trimming took off 6 bases at V and 1 base at J, with 9 bases between the two ends. This CDR3 is built from 13 residues. The DNA of the CDR3 is TGCAGTGCCGCCGACCAGAACACCGGGGAGCTGTTTTTT. Encoded protein: CSAADQNTGELFF.